This is a list of T cell receptor beta chains from one sample in a study of T cell responses to AZD1222 COVID-19 vaccine. Data came from immunoSEQ multiplex PCR; TCRdb stores just in-frame clones and leaves some out. The sample includes roughly 120,000 clones, 70% to 90% of them seen just once. The source was peripheral blood, collected 28 days after the second AZD1222 dose. These receptors all come from an adult who received the AZD1222 COVID-19 vaccine. The CDR3 runs from the conserved cysteine through the conserved F or W. D genes are given only for firm matches. Size tells how often a clone was seen (once, few, many) or the class of an expanded clone, and some rows leave it out.

clone_size: NA
d_call: TRBD1
j_call: TRBJ2-3
v_call: TRBV27
cdr3_aa: CASSSRGQGTDTQYF
cdr3_nt: TGTGCCAGCAGTTCTAGGGGACAGGGAACAGATACGCAGTATTTT

clone_size: NA
d_call: TRBD1
j_call: TRBJ2-1
v_call: TRBV11-1
cdr3_aa: CASSSRDRGRYEQFF
cdr3_nt: TGTGCCAGCAGTTCCCGGGACAGGGGACGTTATGAGCAGTTCTTC

clone_size: NA
d_call: TRBD2
j_call: TRBJ2-1
v_call: TRBV19
cdr3_aa: CASSALAGGLYNEQFF
cdr3_nt: TGTGCCAGTAGTGCCTTAGCGGGAGGGTTGTACAATGAGCAGTTCTTC

clone_size: NA
d_call: TRBD1
j_call: TRBJ1-5
v_call: TRBV12-5
cdr3_aa: CASGLTPGTEINQPQHF
cdr3_nt: TGTGCTAGTGGTTTGACCCCCGGGACAGAGATCAATCAGCCCCAGCATTTT

clone_size: NA
d_call: TRBD1
j_call: TRBJ2-4
v_call: TRBV25-1
cdr3_aa: CASSDPSPGQGRVIQYF
cdr3_nt: TGTGCCAGCAGTGATCCCAGCCCCGGACAGGGGAGAGTCATTCAGTACTTC

clone_size: NA
d_call: NA
j_call: TRBJ2-7
v_call: TRBV27
cdr3_aa: CASSLSAGSYEQYF
cdr3_nt: TGTGCCAGCAGTTTATCCGCCGGGTCCTACGAGCAGTACTTC

clone_size: NA
d_call: NA
j_call: TRBJ2-7
v_call: TRBV18
cdr3_aa: CASFRLDSDSYEQYF
cdr3_nt: TGTGCCAGCTTTAGATTGGACAGCGACTCCTACGAGCAGTACTTC

clone_size: few
d_call: NA
j_call: TRBJ2-5
v_call: TRBV7-3
cdr3_aa: CASSLWPLSRSTQETQYF
cdr3_nt: TGTGCCAGCAGCTTATGGCCCCTCTCGCGGAGTACCCAAGAGACCCAGTACTTC

clone_size: NA
d_call: NA
j_call: TRBJ2-1
v_call: TRBV19
cdr3_aa: CASSKTENNEQFF
cdr3_nt: TGTGCCAGTAGTAAAACAGAGAACAATGAGCAGTTCTTC

clone_size: few
d_call: NA
j_call: TRBJ2-1
v_call: TRBV4-2
cdr3_aa: CASSQTQLNYNEQFF
cdr3_nt: TGTGCCAGCAGCCAGACCCAACTAAACTACAATGAGCAGTTCTTC

clone_size: NA
d_call: NA
j_call: TRBJ2-3
v_call: TRBV11-2
cdr3_aa: CANSRGETSPGKYF
cdr3_nt: TGTGCCAACTCAAGGGGCGAAACTAGCCCAGGGAAGTATTTT

clone_size: NA
d_call: NA
j_call: TRBJ2-6
v_call: TRBV5-6
cdr3_aa: CASSLEWGAASGANVLTF
cdr3_nt: TGTGCCAGCAGCTTGGAATGGGGGGCGGCCTCTGGGGCCAACGTCCTGACTTTC

clone_size: once
d_call: TRBD1
j_call: TRBJ2-2
v_call: TRBV12-5
cdr3_aa: CASGADRGLSGELFF
cdr3_nt: TGTGCTAGTGGGGCCGACAGGGGGCTAAGCGGGGAGCTGTTTTTT

clone_size: NA
d_call: NA
j_call: TRBJ2-2
v_call: TRBV5-4
cdr3_aa: CASSVRGVSTGELFF
cdr3_nt: TGTGCCAGCAGTGTGAGGGGGGTGAGCACCGGGGAGCTGTTTTTT

clone_size: NA
d_call: NA
j_call: TRBJ2-3
v_call: TRBV19
cdr3_aa: CASSIGRGTRSPTQYF
cdr3_nt: TGTGCCAGTAGTATTGGGAGGGGGACTCGGTCCCCTACGCAGTATTTT

clone_size: once
d_call: NA
j_call: TRBJ1-4
v_call: TRBV30
cdr3_aa: CAWSQGGQGREKLFF
cdr3_nt: TGTGCCTGGAGCCAGGGAGGGCAGGGGAGGGAAAAACTGTTTTTT

clone_size: NA
d_call: TRBD1
j_call: TRBJ2-7
v_call: TRBV27
cdr3_aa: CASSYRAQGAKEQYF
cdr3_nt: TGTGCCAGCAGCTACCGCGCACAGGGGGCGAAAGAGCAGTACTTC

clone_size: few
d_call: NA
j_call: TRBJ1-1
v_call: TRBV27
cdr3_aa: CASISTGMSMNTEAFF
cdr3_nt: TGTGCCAGCATCTCGACGGGGATGAGCATGAACACTGAAGCTTTCTTT

clone_size: NA
d_call: NA
j_call: TRBJ1-1
v_call: TRBV19
cdr3_aa: CASSWNTEAFF
cdr3_nt: TGTGCCAGTAGTTGGAACACTGAAGCTTTCTTT

clone_size: NA
d_call: NA
j_call: TRBJ2-3
v_call: TRBV6-5
cdr3_aa: CASSYRATNPDTQYF
cdr3_nt: TGTGCCAGCAGTTACCGTGCGACCAATCCCGATACGCAGTATTTT

clone_size: NA
d_call: NA
j_call: TRBJ1-1
v_call: TRBV12-3/TRBV12-4
cdr3_aa: CASMVALNTEAFF
cdr3_nt: TGTGCCAGCATGGTCGCCCTGAACACTGAAGCTTTCTTT

clone_size: NA
d_call: TRBD1
j_call: TRBJ1-1
v_call: TRBV5-1
cdr3_aa: CASSQPYRQGAKGEAFF
cdr3_nt: TGCGCCAGCAGCCAACCCTACCGACAGGGGGCAAAAGGTGAAGCTTTCTTT

clone_size: NA
d_call: NA
j_call: TRBJ1-1
v_call: TRBV7-3
cdr3_aa: CASSPIVGVRDGNTEAFF
cdr3_nt: TGTGCCAGCAGCCCAATCGTGGGGGTGCGGGACGGAAACACTGAAGCTTTCTTT

clone_size: few
d_call: TRBD2
j_call: TRBJ2-7
v_call: TRBV6-4
cdr3_aa: CASSDSAGGAYEQYF
cdr3_nt: TGTGCCAGCAGTGACTCTGCGGGAGGGGCCTACGAGCAGTACTTC

clone_size: NA
d_call: TRBD1
j_call: TRBJ1-5
v_call: TRBV6-6
cdr3_aa: CASTLDRVGNQPQHF
cdr3_nt: TGTGCCAGCACTCTAGACAGGGTCGGGAATCAGCCCCAGCATTTT

clone_size: NA
d_call: NA
j_call: TRBJ2-1
v_call: TRBV11-3
cdr3_aa: CASSLSQAGNEQFF
cdr3_nt: TGTGCCAGCAGCCTATCTCAGGCGGGCAATGAGCAGTTCTTC

clone_size: NA
d_call: NA
j_call: TRBJ2-1
v_call: TRBV6-6
cdr3_aa: CASSLLGAGYNEQFF
cdr3_nt: TGTGCCAGCAGTCTTCTGGGGGCCGGGTACAATGAGCAGTTCTTC

clone_size: NA
d_call: NA
j_call: TRBJ1-2
v_call: TRBV7-3
cdr3_aa: CASSSQGRVGYTF
cdr3_nt: TGTGCCAGCAGCTCCCAAGGGAGGGTTGGCTACACCTTC

clone_size: NA
d_call: NA
j_call: TRBJ2-3
v_call: TRBV18
cdr3_aa: CASSPLAFVSTDTQYF
cdr3_nt: TGTGCCAGCTCACCGCTAGCCTTTGTGAGCACAGATACGCAGTATTTT

clone_size: NA
d_call: TRBD1
j_call: TRBJ1-5
v_call: TRBV7-2
cdr3_aa: CASSRDRGVSNQPQHF
cdr3_nt: TGTGCCAGCAGCCGGGACAGGGGAGTTAGCAATCAGCCCCAGCATTTT

clone_size: NA
d_call: NA
j_call: TRBJ1-1
v_call: TRBV6-6
cdr3_aa: CASSRAGGGLNTEAFF
cdr3_nt: TGTGCCAGCAGTCGAGCCGGAGGGGGTTTGAACACTGAAGCTTTCTTT

clone_size: NA
d_call: NA
j_call: TRBJ1-1
v_call: TRBV6-5
cdr3_aa: CASRRNTEAFF
cdr3_nt: TGTGCCAGCAGACGGAACACTGAAGCTTTCTTT

clone_size: NA
d_call: NA
j_call: TRBJ1-2
v_call: TRBV7-9
cdr3_aa: CASSLWRQAKSPNYGYTF
cdr3_nt: TGTGCCAGCAGCTTATGGCGACAGGCAAAATCTCCTAACTATGGCTACACCTTC

clone_size: NA
d_call: NA
j_call: TRBJ2-2
v_call: TRBV13
cdr3_aa: CASSPNPLAAGELFF
cdr3_nt: TGTGCCAGCAGCCCGAACCCTCTAGCTGCCGGGGAGCTGTTTTTT

clone_size: NA
d_call: NA
j_call: TRBJ2-3
v_call: TRBV6-6
cdr3_aa: CASSYSGHEQYF
cdr3_nt: TGTGCCAGCAGTTACTCCGGACATGAGCAGTATTTT

clone_size: NA
d_call: NA
j_call: TRBJ2-2
v_call: TRBV3-1/TRBV3-2
cdr3_aa: CASSWGAGELFF
cdr3_nt: TGTGCCAGCAGCTGGGGCGCCGGGGAGCTGTTTTTT

clone_size: NA
d_call: TRBD2
j_call: TRBJ2-5
v_call: TRBV6-6
cdr3_aa: CASSPSTSGSLGETQYF
cdr3_nt: TGTGCCAGCAGTCCCAGCACTAGCGGGAGTCTGGGAGAGACCCAGTACTTC

clone_size: few
d_call: TRBD2
j_call: TRBJ2-1
v_call: TRBV11-2
cdr3_aa: CAIQASGDGGSSYNEQFF
cdr3_nt: TGTGCCATCCAAGCTAGCGGGGATGGTGGCAGCTCCTACAATGAGCAGTTCTTC

clone_size: NA
d_call: NA
j_call: TRBJ2-7
v_call: TRBV27
cdr3_aa: CASSTTEGGEQYF
cdr3_nt: TGTGCCAGCAGTACCACTGAAGGAGGCGAGCAGTACTTC

clone_size: NA
d_call: NA
j_call: TRBJ2-5
v_call: TRBV3-1/TRBV3-2
cdr3_aa: CASSQFGGRSGETQYF
cdr3_nt: TGTGCCAGCAGCCAATTTGGAGGGAGGAGCGGGGAGACCCAGTACTTC

clone_size: NA
d_call: NA
j_call: TRBJ2-1
v_call: TRBV7-2
cdr3_aa: CASRSSTRGALSSYNEQFF
cdr3_nt: TGTGCCAGCAGATCTTCGACTCGGGGTGCGCTGAGCTCCTACAATGAGCAGTTCTTC